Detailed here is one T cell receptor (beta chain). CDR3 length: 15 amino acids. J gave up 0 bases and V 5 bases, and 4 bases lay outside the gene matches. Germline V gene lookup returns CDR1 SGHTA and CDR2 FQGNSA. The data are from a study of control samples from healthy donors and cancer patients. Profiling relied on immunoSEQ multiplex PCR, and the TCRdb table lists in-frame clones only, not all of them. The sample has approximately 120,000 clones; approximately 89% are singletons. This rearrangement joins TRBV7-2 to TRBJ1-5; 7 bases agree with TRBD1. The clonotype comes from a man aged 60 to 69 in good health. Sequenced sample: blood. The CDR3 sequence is CASSTGQNSNQPQHF. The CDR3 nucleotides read TGTGCCAGCAGCACGGGACAGAATAGCAATCAGCCCCAGCATTTT.